This T cell receptor beta chain was captured by sequencing in a study of OX40 agonist ivuxolimab in advanced cancers. Whole-study context: Given to patients was ivuxolimab, an agonistic anti-OX40 (CD134) antibody.

Study-wide results and limits: Among the lowest peripheral clonal expansion occurred in 0.1-3.0 mg/kg partial responders.

With baseline, cycle 4 day 1, and cycle 7 day 1 as timepoints, blood was sampled. As regards this clone: Its specificity is unknown.

CDR1 and CDR2 from the germline V gene are MDHEN and SYDVKM. V lost 3 bases, J lost 5 bases, and 14 bases lay in between. The CDR3 length is 14 residues. Some clones are missing from TCRdb's copy, which holds only in-frame ones; the method was immunoSEQ multiplex PCR. The sample has about 100,000 clones, around 93% seen once; the top ten hold under 0.85%. The sequence came from an adult with an advanced solid tumor such as melanoma, head and neck, liver or kidney cancer. The chain uses TRBV28 and TRBJ2-7; D is possibly TRBD1 (6 bases). The sample in question was CD4+ or CD8+ T cells sorted from blood, obtained in a trial of the OX40 agonist ivuxolimab. CDR3 protein: CASSLAGTQDEQYF. In DNA form, the CDR3 reads TGTGCCAGCAGTTTGGCAGGGACACAGGACGAGCAGTACTTC. The whole variable domain, filled in from reference TRBV28 and TRBJ2-7, reads DVKVTQSSRYLVKRTGEKVFLECVQDMDHENMFWYRQDPGLGLRLIYFSYDVKMKEKGDIPEGYSVSREKKERFSLILESASTNQTSMYLCASSLAGTQDEQYFGPGTRLTVT.